Reported below is one T cell receptor beta chain. The CDR3 has 12 residues. V lost 1 base and J lost 4, with 5 bases in between. Germline lookup yields CDR1 MGHDK and CDR2 SYGVNS. The assay was immunoSEQ multiplex PCR, and TCRdb's table has in-frame clones only and misses some. The sample consists of 35,000 to 55,000 clones, more than 70% of them appearing once. The entry originates in a study of T cell changes during pregnancy in multiple sclerosis. This material consisted of CD8+ T cells from peripheral blood mononuclear cells, taken after pregnancy. The TCR sequence derives from a female donor in good health, enrolled as a control in a pregnancy study. The V gene is TRBV25-1, the J gene TRBJ2-7; D gene ambiguous. This CDR3 is CASSESVYEQYF. The DNA of the CDR3 is TGTGCCAGCAGTGAATCTGTGTACGAGCAGTACTTC.